The 8 T cell receptor beta chains given below trace back to one sample, sequenced in a study of blood T cell repertoires in COVID-19. The repertoire was sequenced with immunoSEQ multiplex PCR; TCRdb's copy has only in-frame clones and lacks some. This table has some 130,000 clones, 65% to 80% appearing once. Specimen: peripheral blood. The receptors come from a man aged 60 to 75 with acute or convalescent COVID-19.

CDR3 in DNA: TGTGCCAGCAGCAATCAGAACCGGGGTTGGAATCAGCCCCAGCATTTT. Amino acid sequence: CASSNQNRGWNQPQHF. The chain carries TRBV6-2 or TRBV6-3 and TRBJ1-5, with D hard to call. V shed 6 bases and J shed 4 bases, with 19 bases lying between them. The CDR3 contains 16 residues. The germline gives CDR1 MNHEY, CDR2 SVGEGT.

The chain has TRBV28 and TRBJ1-4; TRBD1 agrees at 7 bases. The CDR3 runs 15 residues. J gave up 4 bases and V 7 bases, and 9 bases lay outside the gene matches. Germline CDR1 is MDHEN and CDR2 is SYDVKM. CDR3 protein: CASTQRGQGNEKLFF. CDR3 bases: TGTGCCAGCACTCAGAGGGGGCAGGGTAATGAAAAACTGTTTTTT.

The chain combines TRBV20-1 with TRBJ1-6, with 7 nucleotides matching TRBD1. J lost 8 bases, V lost 3 bases, and 13 bases had no gene match. Germline assignment: CDR1 DFQATT and CDR2 SNEGSKA (reference sequence). There are 16 residues in the CDR3. This CDR3 is CSASQPTTGEHSPLHF. CDR3 in DNA: TGCAGTGCTAGTCAGCCGACCACAGGGGAGCATTCACCCCTCCACTTT.

The gene calls are TRBV7-9 and TRBJ1-2, with D perhaps matching TRBD1 (5 bases). This CDR3 region has 13 residues. Germline CDR1 SEHNR, CDR2 FQNEAQ (reference sequence). V lost 6 bases and J lost 8, with 16 bases in between. The CDR3 region has the DNA TGTGCCAGCAGACCGGTATCAGGGCGCGGCTACACCTTC. Its protein is CASRPVSGRGYTF. The entire variable domain, with the rest obtained from reference TRBV7-9 and TRBJ1-2, is as follows: DTGVSQNPRHKITKRGQNVTFRCDPISEHNRLYWYRQTLGQGPEFLTYFQNEAQLEKSRLLSDRFSAERPKGSFSTLEIQRTEQGDSAMYLCASRPVSGRGYTFGSGTRLTVV.

The V and J genes are TRBV5-6 and TRBJ1-4; 7 nucleotides match TRBD1. J lost 1 base, V lost 4 bases, and 1 base had no gene match. This CDR3 is 14 amino acids long. Per germline, CDR1 SGHDT and CDR2 YYEEEE. The CDR3 loop is CASSRDRTNEKLFF. For the CDR3, the DNA is TGTGCCAGCAGCCGGGACAGAACTAATGAAAAACTGTTTTTT.

The CDR3 loop is CASSIVGASQETQYF. Here the CDR3 DNA reads TGTGCCAGTAGTATAGTGGGAGCCAGCCAAGAGACCCAGTACTTC. V gene TRBV19 combines with J gene TRBJ2-5; D is possibly TRBD2 (5 bases). CDR1 is LNHDA and CDR2 is SQIVND in the germline V gene (reference sequence). The CDR3 is 15 residues long. The V and J ends lost 1 base and 1 base respectively, with 10 bases between them.

The V and J genes are TRBV28 and TRBJ2-7; 9 bases line up with TRBD1. From germline, CDR1 is MDHEN and CDR2 SYDVKM. The length of the CDR3 is 14 residues. V shed 8 bases, J shed 12 bases, and the junction held 17 bases outside the gene matches. In DNA, the CDR3 is TGTGCCAGCGCCTCTCCGGGACAGGGAAAGTTCCCGTACTTC. This encodes CASASPGQGKFPYF.

The chain recombines TRBV15 with TRBJ2-1, with a possible D match to TRBD2 (6 bases). There are 16 residues in the CDR3. Trimming stripped 0 bases from V and 4 bases from J, with 13 bases between. The germline V gene encodes CDR1 LNHNV and CDR2 YYDKDF (reference sequence). The CDR3 DNA reads as TGTGCCACCAGCAGAGATCGCGGGACTTTATACAATGAGCAGTTCTTC. Translated, it gives CATSRDRGTLYNEQFF.